This TCR beta chain was identified in a study of blood T cell repertoires in COVID-19. The CDR3 length is 13 residues. Germline V gene sequence: CDR1 LNHDA, CDR2 SQIVND (reference sequence). V was cut by 7 bases and J by 2 bases, with 6 bases left in between. Original processing notes: Nucleated cell counts were estimated from reference gene primer amplification. Repertoires were generated with immunoSEQ multiplex PCR, while TCRdb's copy carries only in-frame clones and drops some. Clone size and the V and J calls come from that table; the DNA yielded D and trimming. The table has about 73,000 clones, over 80% seen once; the top ten hold 2.5% to 3%.

The sequence came from a man older than 75 with active or convalescent COVID-19. The chain carries TRBV19 and TRBJ2-6; no firm D call. The sample comprised peripheral blood. Here the CDR3 DNA reads TGTGCCAGTACCCAGGCTGGGGCCAACGTCCTGACTTTC. It specifies CASTQAGANVLTF.